The T cell receptor beta chain under discussion was sequenced for a study of OX40 agonist ivuxolimab in advanced cancers. From germline, CDR1 is MNHEY and CDR2 SVGAGI. With 2 bases removed from V and 2 bases from J, the gap between germline ends came to 11 bases. This CDR3 has 15 amino acids. Some clones are missing from TCRdb's copy, which holds only in-frame ones; the method was immunoSEQ multiplex PCR. The data contain tens of thousands of clones, 70% to 90% of them singletons. J is TRBJ2-3 and V is TRBV6-5; D unclear. The receptor's source is an adult with an advanced solid tumor such as melanoma, head and neck, liver or kidney cancer. This specimen was CD4+ or CD8+ T cells sorted from blood, taken in a trial of the OX40 agonist ivuxolimab. Here the CDR3 DNA reads TGTGCCAGCAGTTACCTCGGCCAGGCCACAGATACGCAGTATTTT. As protein: CASSYLGQATDTQYF.